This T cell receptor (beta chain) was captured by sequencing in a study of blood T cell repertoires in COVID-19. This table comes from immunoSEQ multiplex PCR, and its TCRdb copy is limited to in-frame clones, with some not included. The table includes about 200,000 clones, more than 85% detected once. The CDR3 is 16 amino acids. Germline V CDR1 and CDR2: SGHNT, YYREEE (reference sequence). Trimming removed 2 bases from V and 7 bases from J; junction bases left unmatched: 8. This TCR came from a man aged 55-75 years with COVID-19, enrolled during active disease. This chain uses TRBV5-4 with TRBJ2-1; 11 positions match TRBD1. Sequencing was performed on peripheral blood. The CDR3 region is CASSFPGTGGRNEQFF. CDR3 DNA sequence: TGTGCCAGCAGCTTTCCCGGGACAGGGGGTAGGAATGAGCAGTTCTTC.